This TCR beta chain is from a study of shared clonotypes between healthy human individuals. TCRdb's table, derived via immunoSEQ multiplex PCR, lists solely in-frame clones and lacks some. The table lists a few million clones, roughly nine tenths of them singletons. Study findings and constraints: Naive CD4 clonotypes were shared across several donors at around 5%.

Comments on this clone: Its antigen is unknown.

This TCR came from a man younger than 35 in good health. Sequencing used naive CD4+ T cells sorted from blood. As for subset: CD45RA+ positively selected.

CDR3 sequence reads: CASSFSAGIPSEAFF. The CDR3, as DNA: TGTGCCAGCAGTTTTAGTGCTGGGATCCCCTCTGAAGCTTTCTTT. This chain uses TRBV27 with TRBJ1-1; no clear D. Germline V gene lookup returns CDR1 MNHEY and CDR2 SMNVEV (reference sequence). Trimming took 3 bases from V and 6 from J, leaving 17 bases between them. The CDR3 extends over 15 amino acids.